This TCR beta chain was recovered during a study of T-cell memory formation after mild COVID-19. Study summary: TCR clusters showed largely donor specificity.

V was trimmed by 2 bases and J by 4 bases, leaving 18 bases between them. In germline, CDR1 is MNHEY, CDR2 SVGAGI. This CDR3 spans 17 amino acids. Using constant-segment primers, 5'RACE produced TCR alpha and TCR beta cDNA libraries carrying sample barcodes and UMIs. TCRdb used MiXCR to reprocess the 5' RACE reads, holding one entry per CDR3 protein. The top ten clones hold around 23% of a sample with 250,000 to 300,000 distinct CDR3 sequences, around 15% of them seen once. The TCR was taken from a man aged 18 to 29 who had mild COVID-19 (a few samples of this study predate the infection). Cell type and time point are not known. Sequenced sample: PBMCs or a T cell subset sorted from them (not recorded which). This rearrangement joins TRBV6-5 to TRBJ1-5; D perhaps matches TRBD1 (6 bases). DNA of the CDR3: TGTGCCAGCAGTTACCTAGCGCCAGGGGATCGTAATCAGCCCCAGCATTTT. This codes for CASSYLAPGDRNQPQHF.